This entry features one TCR beta chain sequence. What it binds is not known. Donors, healthy HIV-negative adults, lacked recent acute infections or vaccinations. The sample belongs to a study of shared clonotypes between healthy human individuals. Study-level results: The four-donor shared clonotypes exceeded non-shared clonotypes in generation probability, with non-shared ones scoring lower.

CDR3 size: 15 residues. With V trimmed by 6 bases and J by 14 bases, 12 bases remained unmatched. Germline loops: CDR1 SNHLY, CDR2 FYNNEI. Authors' processing steps: Filtering of immunoSEQ junctional sequences could not match full-length read filtering. TCRdb keeps only in-frame clones here, not all; method: immunoSEQ multiplex PCR. Clone size and the V and J calls come from that table; the DNA yielded D and trimming. The sample has over 2 million clones; 90% to 95% are singletons. This receptor was taken from a man aged 18 to 29 in good health. What was sequenced was naive CD4+ T cells sorted from blood. Subset here: CD45RA+ positively selected. The chain is built from TRBV2 and TRBJ2-1; 14 bases align to TRBD2. This chain's CDR3 is CASRVLGTSGGIEFF. CDR3 DNA: TGTGCCAGCAGGGTTCTTGGGACTAGCGGGGGAATAGAGTTCTTC. Based on the CDR3 plus reference TRBV2 and TRBJ2-1, the full variable domain is EPEVTQTPSHQVTQMGQEVILRCVPISNHLYFYWYRQILGQKVEFLVSFYNNEISEKSEIFDDQFSVERPDGSNFTLKIRSTKLEDSAMYFCASRVLGTSGGIEFFGPGTRLTVL.